The entry below gives a single TCR beta chain sequence along with its context. This record belongs to a study of blood T cell repertoires in COVID-19. Study-level background: The study drew acute and convalescent COVID-19 samples from the United States, Italy and Spain.

In the authors' methods: Reference gene primer amplification in the assay estimated nucleated cell counts. Assay: immunoSEQ multiplex PCR; the TCRdb copy retains only in-frame clones and omits some. V, J and clone size reflect that table, while D and trimming were determined from the DNA. The data contain about 110,000 clones, around 85% of them singletons. V was cut by 10 bases and J by 5 bases, with 9 bases left in between. The germline gives CDR1 MNHEY, CDR2 SVGAGI. This CDR3 is built from 11 residues. The rearrangement uses TRBV6-5 and TRBJ1-5; D gene unclear. What was sequenced was peripheral blood. This TCR came from a man aged 50 to 60 with acute or convalescent COVID-19. CDR3 bases: TGTGCCACCTATCGGGATCAGCCCCAGCATTTT. As protein: CATYRDQPQHF.